The rows below give T cell receptor beta chains drawn from one sample of a study of blood T cells in healthy people across ages. Using its own MiXCR run on the 5' RACE reads, TCRdb lists one record per CDR3 protein. Found here are 1 million or so distinct CDR3 sequences, around 27% of them singletons; the top ten hold 0.65% to 0.95%. These data were also filed under a second study, of T cells of mothers and their children.

The source material was blood. The receptor set was obtained from a girl aged 2-10 years in good health. CDR3s include the opening cysteine and the closing phenylalanine or tryptophan. The order of the fields is J gene, clone size, V gene, CDR3 length, D gene, CDR3 protein, CDR3 DNA. D genes are given only for firm matches. Part of the rows lack a size; the others show once, few, many or a class for expanded clones.

TRBJ2-4,NA,TRBV14,15,NA,CASSPYRSPKNIQYF,TGTGCCAGCAGCCCCTATAGGAGTCCCAAAAACATTCAGTACTTC
TRBJ2-1,few,TRBV6-2/TRBV6-3,15,TRBD2,CASSLTLGAGTEQFF,TGTGCCAGCAGTCTTACACTAGGAGCGGGGACTGAGCAGTTCTTC
TRBJ2-5,few,TRBV20-1,14,TRBD1,CSASSVGTGGTQYF,TGCAGTGCTAGCTCGGTTGGGACAGGCGGGACCCAGTACTTC
TRBJ2-1,few,TRBV6-5,16,TRBD1,CASSYTGTGSYNEQFF,TGTGCCAGCAGTTACACTGGGACAGGCTCCTACAATGAGCAGTTCTTC
TRBJ2-7,few,TRBV28,15,TRBD1,CASQPPTGIHWEQYF,TGTGCCAGCCAACCTCCGACAGGGATCCACTGGGAGCAGTACTTC
TRBJ2-7,NA,TRBV4-1,16,TRBD2,CASSPLGGGSSYEQYF,TGCGCCAGCAGCCCCCTAGGCGGGGGTAGCTCCTACGAGCAGTACTTC
TRBJ2-5,NA,TRBV20-1,10,NA,CSANRETQYF,TGCAGTGCTAATCGGGAGACCCAGTACTTC
TRBJ2-3,NA,TRBV7-2,15,NA,CASSLDTIGTDTQYF,TGTGCCAGCAGCTTAGACACCATTGGCACAGATACGCAGTATTTT
TRBJ2-7,NA,TRBV7-3,14,TRBD2,CASSAGRASYEQYF,TGTGCCAGCAGCGCGGGGAGGGCCTCCTACGAGCAGTACTTC
TRBJ2-1,NA,TRBV4-1,13,NA,CASSPGADNEQFF,TGCGCCAGCAGCCCAGGCGCGGACAATGAGCAGTTCTTC
TRBJ1-1,few,TRBV21-1,15,NA,CASSKRDTSYAEAFF,TGTGCCAGCAGCAAACGGGACACATCCTACGCTGAAGCTTTCTTT
TRBJ2-7,few,TRBV3-1,14,TRBD2,CASSQIAGGDEQYF,TGTGCCAGCAGCCAAATCGCTGGGGGGGACGAGCAGTACTTC
TRBJ2-4,NA,TRBV10-3,15,TRBD2,CAISVAGEGQNIQYF,TGTGCCATCAGTGTTGCGGGGGAGGGACAAAACATTCAGTACTTC
TRBJ1-3,few,TRBV2,15,NA,CVSKSLDTAGNTIYF,TGTGTCAGCAAATCATTGGACACCGCTGGAAACACCATATATTTT
TRBJ1-4,few,TRBV15,13,NA,CATSRGRNEKLFF,TGTGCCACCAGCAGAGGACGGAATGAAAAACTGTTTTTT
TRBJ2-5,NA,TRBV9,15,NA,CASSVEGRAQETQYF,TGTGCCAGCAGCGTAGAGGGCAGGGCCCAAGAGACCCAGTACTTC
TRBJ2-6,few,TRBV29-1,12,NA,CSVDAGANVLTF,TGCAGCGTTGACGCTGGGGCCAACGTCCTGACTTTC
TRBJ2-1,few,TRBV7-2,15,NA,CASSAQVSSYNEQFF,TGTGCCAGCAGCGCACAGGTTAGCTCCTACAATGAGCAGTTCTTC
TRBJ1-1,NA,TRBV5-5,12,NA,CASSLAGFEAFF,TGTGCCAGCAGCTTGGCAGGGTTTGAAGCTTTCTTT
TRBJ1-1,many,TRBV7-9,12,NA,CASSFRNTEAFF,TGTGCCAGCAGCTTCCGGAACACTGAAGCTTTCTTT
TRBJ2-2,few,TRBV9,15,NA,CASRPTGANTGELFF,TGTGCCAGCAGACCCACAGGAGCGAACACCGGGGAGCTGTTTTTT
TRBJ1-1,many,TRBV7-3,13,NA,CASSLSGDTEAFF,TGTGCCAGCAGCTTAAGTGGGGACACTGAAGCTTTCTTT
TRBJ1-6,few,TRBV7-9,15,NA,CASSFPQPSNSPLHF,TGTGCCAGCAGCTTCCCCCAGCCTAGCAATTCACCCCTCCACTTT
TRBJ2-1,NA,TRBV10-3,15,TRBD2,CAISDLSGGYNEQFF,TGTGCCATCAGTGATCTAAGCGGGGGTTACAATGAGCAGTTCTTC
TRBJ2-7,few,TRBV7-3,13,NA,CASSPQNGHEQYF,TGTGCCAGCAGCCCTCAGAATGGACACGAGCAGTACTTC
TRBJ1-1,NA,TRBV9,15,TRBD1,CASSVVRTGGAEAFF,TGTGCCAGCAGCGTAGTCCGGACAGGCGGCGCTGAAGCTTTCTTT
TRBJ2-5,NA,TRBV9,12,NA,CASSNGPSTQYF,TGTGCCAGCAGCAATGGTCCGTCGACCCAGTACTTC
TRBJ1-4,few,TRBV12-3/TRBV12-4,14,NA,CASSRAGTNEKLFF,TGTGCCAGCAGCCGGGCGGGAACTAATGAAAAACTGTTTTTT
TRBJ1-1,few,TRBV27,12,NA,CASTDRTGEAFF,TGTGCCAGCACCGACCGGACGGGAGAAGCTTTCTTT
TRBJ2-1,NA,TRBV12-3/TRBV12-4,15,TRBD2,CASNQPGLAIDEQFF,TGTGCCAGCAACCAACCGGGACTAGCGATTGATGAGCAGTTCTTC
TRBJ2-5,few,TRBV12-3/TRBV12-4,13,TRBD1,CASRDRERETQYF,TGTGCCAGCAGAGACAGGGAGCGGGAGACCCAGTACTTC
TRBJ2-1,NA,TRBV20-1,13,TRBD1,CSGKGQFDNEQFF,TGCAGTGGTAAGGGACAGTTCGACAATGAGCAGTTCTTC
TRBJ2-1,few,TRBV7-3,13,NA,CASSLLVSGEQFF,TGTGCCAGCAGCTTATTAGTCAGCGGGGAGCAGTTCTTC
TRBJ2-5,NA,TRBV4-3,13,NA,CASSQEGQETQYF,TGCGCCAGCAGCCAAGAGGGCCAAGAGACCCAGTACTTC
TRBJ1-1,few,TRBV20-1,14,NA,CSARDLRGYGEAFF,TGCAGTGCTAGAGATCTTAGGGGTTACGGTGAAGCTTTCTTT
TRBJ1-3,NA,TRBV10-3,14,NA,CAISGELSGNTIYF,TGTGCCATCAGTGGGGAGCTCTCTGGAAACACCATATATTTT
TRBJ2-5,NA,TRBV20-1,12,NA,CSLEGGSETQYF,TGCAGTCTGGAGGGGGGGTCGGAGACCCAGTACTTC
TRBJ1-3,NA,TRBV4-1,16,TRBD1,CASSLYEGAIGNTIYF,TGCGCCAGCAGCCTGTATGAGGGGGCGATTGGAAACACCATATATTTT
TRBJ2-5,NA,TRBV29-1,17,TRBD1,CSVSTDRATRVQETQYF,TGCAGCGTTTCGACGGACAGGGCTACCCGGGTCCAAGAGACCCAGTACTTC
TRBJ2-3,once,TRBV4-2,17,TRBD2,CASRQILAGGPADTQYF,TGTGCCAGCAGGCAGATACTAGCGGGGGGGCCGGCAGATACGCAGTATTTT
TRBJ2-2,few,TRBV29-1,14,NA,CSVRRLFNTGELFF,TGCAGCGTTCGACGGCTTTTTAACACCGGGGAGCTGTTTTTT
TRBJ2-5,NA,TRBV2,14,NA,CASSEFGQQETQYF,TGTGCCAGCAGTGAGTTCGGACAGCAAGAGACCCAGTACTTC
TRBJ1-1,NA,TRBV7-9,12,NA,CASSVDRTEAFF,TGTGCCAGCAGCGTAGATCGAACTGAAGCTTTCTTT
TRBJ1-1,few,TRBV7-2,14,NA,CASRVGWGTTEAFF,TGTGCCAGCAGAGTAGGGTGGGGCACCACTGAAGCTTTCTTT
TRBJ1-5,NA,TRBV6-2/TRBV6-3,18,TRBD1,CASAFLPGQEYSNQPQHF,TGTGCCAGCGCCTTCCTCCCGGGACAGGAGTATAGCAATCAGCCCCAGCATTTT
TRBJ2-2,NA,TRBV14,19,NA,CASSPSGLPGQLLTGELFF,TGTGCCAGCAGCCCGTCAGGATTGCCGGGACAACTACTCACCGGGGAGCTGTTTTTT
TRBJ2-1,NA,TRBV20-1,16,TRBD2,CSASRSGRATYNEQFF,TGCAGTGCTAGTAGGAGCGGGAGGGCCACCTACAATGAGCAGTTCTTC
TRBJ2-5,NA,TRBV5-1,16,TRBD1,CASSRKPGGFVETQYF,TGCGCCAGCAGCCGGAAACCAGGGGGCTTCGTGGAGACCCAGTACTTC
TRBJ2-5,few,TRBV27,15,TRBD1,CASSPRTGFGETQYF,TGTGCCAGCAGTCCAAGGACAGGGTTTGGAGAGACCCAGTACTTC
TRBJ2-2,few,TRBV7-9,17,NA,CASSPSRVAENTGELFF,TGTGCCAGCAGCCCCTCGCGCGTAGCGGAGAACACCGGGGAGCTGTTTTTT
TRBJ1-1,NA,TRBV7-2,13,NA,CASSLEVFTEAFF,TGTGCCAGCAGCTTAGAGGTTTTCACTGAAGCTTTCTTT